This T cell receptor beta chain was recorded in a study of CD8 T cells in Susac syndrome. CDR3 length: 15 residues. Germline CDR1 reads SGHTA; CDR2 reads FQGTGA. Trimming pared 5 bases from V and 0 bases from J, leaving 10 bases between. Random hexamers were used to reverse transcribe about 0.5 to 1 ug of RNA. TCRdb re-derived calls from the immunoSEQ multiplex PCR reads in MiXCR, one entry per CDR3 protein. The table has 85,000 to 130,000 distinct CDR3 sequences, approximately 94% seen once; the top ten hold around 0.38%. This TCR derives from a human donor with Susac syndrome. The rearrangement joins TRBV7-3 to TRBJ2-2; no clear D gene. Sequences were obtained from CD8+ T cells from PBMCs. The CDR3 is CASSLYGPNTGELFF. For the CDR3, the DNA is TGTGCCAGCAGCCTTTACGGGCCGAACACCGGGGAGCTGTTTTTT.